This is a list of T cell receptor beta chains from one sample in a study of OX40 agonist ivuxolimab in advanced cancers. Sequenced by immunoSEQ multiplex PCR; TCRdb stores in-frame clones only, minus some. The table has about 84,000 clones, roughly 90% seen once. This sample comprised CD4+ or CD8+ T cells sorted from blood, obtained in a trial of the OX40 agonist ivuxolimab. The receptors shown here come from an adult with an advanced solid tumor such as melanoma, head and neck, liver or kidney cancer. The conserved cysteine and the conserved F or W are not part of the CDR3 here.

j_call: TRBJ1-1; v_call: TRBV6-1; cdr3_aa: ASSDWTGAF
j_call: TRBJ1-2; v_call: TRBV30; cdr3_aa: AWRAPGSLTPAYGYT
j_call: TRBJ1-3; v_call: TRBV27; cdr3_aa: ASSVSGGGSGNTIY
j_call: TRBJ2-3; v_call: TRBV28; cdr3_aa: ASSFTTDTQY
j_call: TRBJ2-2; v_call: TRBV28; cdr3_aa: ASSIWNTGELF
j_call: TRBJ1-5; v_call: TRBV28; cdr3_aa: ASSLLGRKSANQPQH
j_call: TRBJ2-2; v_call: TRBV5-1; cdr3_aa: ASSRDRSSHGELF
j_call: TRBJ2-2; v_call: TRBV5-1; cdr3_aa: ASRALDRVNGELF
j_call: TRBJ2-7; v_call: TRBV19; cdr3_aa: ASSPIGGLAIDEQY
j_call: TRBJ1-1; v_call: TRBV2; cdr3_aa: ASAGGRGGNTEAF
j_call: TRBJ2-7; v_call: TRBV5-1; cdr3_aa: ASSLSGSSYEQY
j_call: TRBJ2-5; v_call: TRBV30; cdr3_aa: AWSSTGGWKTQY
j_call: TRBJ2-2; v_call: TRBV5-6; cdr3_aa: ASSTGDRGHTGELF
j_call: TRBJ2-1; v_call: TRBV5-1; cdr3_aa: ASSPPGQGNNEQF
j_call: TRBJ2-5; v_call: TRBV6-1; cdr3_aa: ASKTGGPETQY
j_call: TRBJ2-4; v_call: TRBV30; cdr3_aa: AWSPKGLLAKNIQY
j_call: TRBJ2-1; v_call: TRBV10-2; cdr3_aa: ASSEAPQYNEQF
j_call: TRBJ1-5; v_call: TRBV30; cdr3_aa: AWSRDGGQPQH
j_call: TRBJ1-4; v_call: TRBV28; cdr3_aa: ASSGVEEKLF
j_call: TRBJ2-7; v_call: TRBV6-1; cdr3_aa: ASKGTGVEQY
j_call: TRBJ2-1; v_call: TRBV29-1; cdr3_aa: SVVGLAGANEQF
j_call: TRBJ2-2; v_call: TRBV27; cdr3_aa: ASSLGTGNTGELF
j_call: TRBJ1-3; v_call: TRBV15; cdr3_aa: ATSRDMGGVSGNTIY
j_call: TRBJ2-1; v_call: TRBV2; cdr3_aa: ASSATTFDEQF
j_call: TRBJ2-2; v_call: TRBV27; cdr3_aa: ASSTSGGRHGELF
j_call: TRBJ2-3; v_call: TRBV4-1; cdr3_aa: ASSQTSVLPDTQY
j_call: TRBJ2-7; v_call: TRBV11-2; cdr3_aa: ASSKDMFPSSYEQY
j_call: TRBJ2-4; v_call: TRBV5-1; cdr3_aa: ASSLASGSTISKNIQY
j_call: TRBJ2-3; v_call: TRBV5-1; cdr3_aa: ASSLVPGGTDTQY
j_call: TRBJ2-5; v_call: TRBV11-2; cdr3_aa: ASSLGTGGFQETQY
j_call: TRBJ2-5; v_call: TRBV5-4; cdr3_aa: ASSFPPNQETQY
j_call: TRBJ2-2; v_call: TRBV11-3; cdr3_aa: ASSPNRNGELF
j_call: TRBJ2-7; v_call: TRBV27; cdr3_aa: ATRGMTGAYEQY
j_call: TRBJ1-1; v_call: TRBV5-1; cdr3_aa: ASSLRGRGTEAF
j_call: TRBJ2-1; v_call: TRBV2; cdr3_aa: ASSRASGGLYNEQF
j_call: TRBJ1-6; v_call: TRBV19; cdr3_aa: ASSGGGVIYNSPLH
j_call: TRBJ1-3; v_call: TRBV19; cdr3_aa: ASIQQGPGNTIY
j_call: TRBJ2-3; v_call: TRBV6-6; cdr3_aa: ASSYLERTTQY
j_call: TRBJ2-7; v_call: TRBV11-1; cdr3_aa: ASSLDRGPYEQY
j_call: TRBJ1-1; v_call: TRBV30; cdr3_aa: ASKRGPGTEAF
j_call: TRBJ1-1; v_call: TRBV27; cdr3_aa: ASSFPNTEAF